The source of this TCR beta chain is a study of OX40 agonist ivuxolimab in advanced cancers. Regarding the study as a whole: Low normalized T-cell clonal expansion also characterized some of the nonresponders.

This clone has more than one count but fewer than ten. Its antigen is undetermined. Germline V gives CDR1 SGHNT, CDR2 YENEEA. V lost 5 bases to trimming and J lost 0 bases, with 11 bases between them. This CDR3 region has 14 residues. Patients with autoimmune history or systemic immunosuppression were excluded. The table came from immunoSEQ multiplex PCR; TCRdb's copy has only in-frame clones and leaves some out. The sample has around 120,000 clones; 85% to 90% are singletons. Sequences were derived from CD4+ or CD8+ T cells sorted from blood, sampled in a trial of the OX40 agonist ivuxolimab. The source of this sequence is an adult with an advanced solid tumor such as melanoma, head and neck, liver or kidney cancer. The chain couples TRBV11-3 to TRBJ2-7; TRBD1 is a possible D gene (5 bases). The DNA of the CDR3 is TGTGCCAGCAGCGCAGGGCACTCCTCCTACGAGCAGTACTTC. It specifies CASSAGHSSYEQYF.